The following is a T cell receptor (beta chain) sequence with its context. Its antigen is not known. The CDR3 extends over 11 amino acids. The V end was cut by 0 bases, the J end by 7 bases, with 3 bases between. Germline V gene lookup returns CDR1 LGHNT and CDR2 FRNRAP. Sequencing used immunoSEQ multiplex PCR; TCRdb keeps in-frame clones, though not all of them. The sample lists about 150,000 clones, around nine tenths occurring once. The data derive from a study of T cell responses to AZD1222 COVID-19 vaccine. General study findings and limits: Vaccine-associated CD4 TCRs spanned spike, dominant at 160-218 and 743-854. Donors in the cohort were predominantly white British and more often female, and clonal diversity was possibly underestimated. Seropositive AZD1222 recipients at baseline numbered only five or six.

This specimen was peripheral blood, taken on day 0 of AZD1222 vaccination. The receptor comes from an adult in good health. The chain uses TRBV12-5 and TRBJ1-1, with D uncertain. The CDR3: CASGLVGEAFF. DNA for the CDR3: TGTGCTAGTGGTTTGGTAGGTGAAGCTTTCTTT.